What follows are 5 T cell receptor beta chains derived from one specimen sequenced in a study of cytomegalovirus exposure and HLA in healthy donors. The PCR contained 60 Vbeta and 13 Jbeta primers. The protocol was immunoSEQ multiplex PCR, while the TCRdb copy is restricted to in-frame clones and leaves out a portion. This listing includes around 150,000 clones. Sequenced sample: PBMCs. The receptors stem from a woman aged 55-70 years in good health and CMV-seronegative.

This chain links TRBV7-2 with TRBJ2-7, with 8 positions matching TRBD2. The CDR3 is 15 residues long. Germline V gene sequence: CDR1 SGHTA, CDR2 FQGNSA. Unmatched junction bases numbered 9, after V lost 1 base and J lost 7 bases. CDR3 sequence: CASSLGVAGIEEQYF. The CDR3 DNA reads TGTGCCAGCAGCTTAGGAGTAGCGGGAATAGAAGAGCAGTACTTC. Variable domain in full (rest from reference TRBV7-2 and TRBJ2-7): GAGVSQSPSNKVTEKGKDVELRCDPISGHTALYWYRQSLGQGLEFLIYFQGNSAPDKSGLPSDRFSAERTGGSVSTLTIQRTQQEDSAVYLCASSLGVAGIEEQYFGPGTRLTVT.

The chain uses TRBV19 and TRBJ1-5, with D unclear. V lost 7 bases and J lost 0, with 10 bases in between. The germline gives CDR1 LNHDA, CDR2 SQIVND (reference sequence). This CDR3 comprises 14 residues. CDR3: CASTREYSNQPQHF. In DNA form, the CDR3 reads TGTGCCAGTACGAGGGAATATAGCAATCAGCCCCAGCATTTT.

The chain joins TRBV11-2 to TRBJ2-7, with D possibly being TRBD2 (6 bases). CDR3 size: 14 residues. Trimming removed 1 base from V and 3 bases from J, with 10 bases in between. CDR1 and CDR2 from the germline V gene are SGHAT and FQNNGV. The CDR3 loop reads CASSLGAGNYEQYF. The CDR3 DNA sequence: TGTGCCAGCAGCTTAGGGGCGGGGAACTACGAGCAGTACTTC.

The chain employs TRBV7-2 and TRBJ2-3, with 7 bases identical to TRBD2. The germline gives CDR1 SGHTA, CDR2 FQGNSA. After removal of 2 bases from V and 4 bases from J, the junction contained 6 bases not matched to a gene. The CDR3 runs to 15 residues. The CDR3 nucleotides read TGTGCCAGCAGCTTAAGGCGGGGGACTGCAGATACGCAGTATTTT. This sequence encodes CASSLRRGTADTQYF.

The chain's CDR3 is CASSRFRDTYEQYF. CDR3 sequence (DNA): TGTGCCAGCAGCCGATTCCGGGACACGTACGAGCAGTACTTC. This chain connects TRBV6-5 to TRBJ2-7; possibly TRBD1 for D (6 bases). The germline gives CDR1 MNHEY, CDR2 SVGAGI. The CDR3 extends over 14 amino acids. V gave up 6 bases and J gave up 4 bases, with 16 bases separating them.